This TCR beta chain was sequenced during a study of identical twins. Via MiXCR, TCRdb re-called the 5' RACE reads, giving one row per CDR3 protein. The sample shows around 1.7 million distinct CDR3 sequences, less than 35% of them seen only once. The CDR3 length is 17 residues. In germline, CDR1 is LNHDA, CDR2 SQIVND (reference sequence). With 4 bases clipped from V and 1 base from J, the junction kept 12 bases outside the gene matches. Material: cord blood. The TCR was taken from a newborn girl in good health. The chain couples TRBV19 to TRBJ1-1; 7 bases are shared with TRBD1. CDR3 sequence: CASSTHNRGLGNTEAFF. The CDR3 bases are TGTGCCAGTAGTACCCACAACAGGGGCCTGGGGAACACTGAAGCTTTCTTT.